This is a list of T cell receptor beta chains from one sample in a study of identical twins. A single record per CDR3 protein comes from TCRdb applying MiXCR to the 5' RACE reads. The sample carries approximately 690,000 distinct CDR3 sequences, 5.5% to 6.5% recorded once. Specimen: naive T cells sorted from blood. These receptor sequences come from a man aged 18 to 30 in good health. Each CDR3 is given with its conserved first and last residue. Fields, in order: V gene, CDR3 length, CDR3 protein.

V: TRBV20-1
length: 14
CDR3: CSALPGLPYNEQFF

V: TRBV29-1
length: 13
CDR3: CSVGLTGRDGYTF

V: TRBV14
length: 15
CDR3: CASSQVRTLQNTQYF

V: TRBV20-1
length: 14
CDR3: CSAARREVSHEQYF

V: TRBV12-1
length: 13
CDR3: CASSFPLGDTQYF

V: TRBV7-8
length: 13
CDR3: CATRLGGDTEAFF

V: TRBV5-1
length: 14
CDR3: CASSLITGGETQYF

V: TRBV6-2/TRBV6-3
length: 14
CDR3: CASTLAGGDDEQFF

V: TRBV29-1
length: 14
CDR3: CSVDPTGTGYEQYF

V: TRBV10-3
length: 11
CDR3: CAISGAREQYF

V: TRBV9
length: 15
CDR3: CASSVEGTAYNEQFF

V: TRBV12-3/TRBV12-4
length: 16
CDR3: CASSTGSPGVAGELFF

V: TRBV5-1
length: 15
CDR3: CASSRQVGQSYEQYF

V: TRBV3-1
length: 14
CDR3: CASQTSGRVYEQYF

V: TRBV7-6
length: 15
CDR3: CASSLAEGFGQPQHF

V: TRBV11-2
length: 14
CDR3: CASSATGITGELFF

V: TRBV12-3/TRBV12-4
length: 18
CDR3: CASTPGTGVSLSGNTIYF

V: TRBV29-1
length: 14
CDR3: CSVILREWAEELFF

V: TRBV11-2
length: 18
CDR3: CASSLLPPFGPSGNEQFF

V: TRBV18
length: 15
CDR3: CASSPSGQVPYEQYF

V: TRBV28
length: 14
CDR3: CASMTGGAFTEAFF

V: TRBV24-1
length: 14
CDR3: CATSEGDKPYEQYF